These 31 T cell receptor beta chains came from one sample sequenced in a study of shared clonotypes between healthy human individuals. Method: immunoSEQ multiplex PCR; TCRdb's copy keeps in-frame clones and lacks some. The table lists about 2.4 million clones, approximately 92% of them singletons. Sequenced material: naive CD4+ T cells sorted from blood. Noted subset: CD45RA+ positively selected. The receptors derive from a man aged 18-30 years in good health.

The J gene is TRBJ1-1, the V gene TRBV6-6; 7 positions match TRBD1. Germline V CDR1 and CDR2: MNHNY, SVGAGI (reference sequence). This CDR3 is 14 amino acids long. J gave up 4 bases and V 5 bases, and 7 bases lay outside the gene matches. The CDR3 reads CASSQGEGFTEAFF. The CDR3 nucleotides read TGTGCCAGCAGTCAGGGGGAGGGATTCACTGAAGCTTTCTTT.

The chain has TRBV5-1 and TRBJ1-4; D is unclear. CDR1 is SGHRS, CDR2 YFSETQ, per germline. The CDR3 runs to 13 residues. Trimming took 4 bases from V and 10 from J, leaving 14 bases between them. CDR3 residues: CASSENQGRKLFF. CDR3 nucleotides: TGCGCCAGCAGCGAAAACCAAGGGCGAAAACTGTTTTTT.

The chain combines TRBV5-1 with TRBJ1-1; TRBD1 might be the D (6 bases). Trimming left V 0 bases short and J 0 bases short, with 9 bases between. The CDR3 contains 15 residues. The germline CDR1 and CDR2 sequences are SGHRS and YFSETQ. The CDR3 here is CASSLEGTMNTEAFF. The CDR3 DNA reads TGCGCCAGCAGCTTGGAAGGGACAATGAACACTGAAGCTTTCTTT.

V gene TRBV30 combines with J gene TRBJ2-3; D might be TRBD1 or TRBD2, each matching 5 bases. CDR1 and CDR2 from the germline V gene are GTSNPN and SVGIG (reference sequence). V was clipped by 0 bases and J by 3 bases, with 10 bases between them. This CDR3 is 14 amino acids long. CDR3 bases: TGTGCCTGGAGTGTATCCGGGACGACAGATACGCAGTATTTT. It yields the protein CAWSVSGTTDTQYF.

Turning to this clone: Other nucleotide sequences from this sample produce the same CDR3. The chain joins TRBV5-1 to TRBJ1-6; no clear D. The CDR3 covers 15 residues. Trimming removed 4 bases from V and 0 bases from J, with 8 bases in between. CDR1 is SGHRS, CDR2 YFSETQ, per germline. The CDR3 bases are TGCGCCAGCAGCCCAGAAAGCTCCTATAATTCACCCCTCCACTTT. Its translation is CASSPESSYNSPLHF.

This chain uses TRBV4-1 with TRBJ2-2, with unresolved D. V was pared by 0 bases and J by 8 bases, with 16 bases between. There are 16 residues in the CDR3. Germline V CDR1 and CDR2: MGHRA, YSYEKL. CDR3 nucleotides: TGCGCCAGCAGCCAAGAGCTCGCGGCTGCTATAGGGGAGCTGTTTTTT. Translation gives CASSQELAAAIGELFF.

The V call is TRBV7-9, the J call TRBJ1-3; no clear D gene. CDR1 is SEHNR, CDR2 FQNEAQ, per germline (reference sequence). The CDR3 sequence is 14 residues long. The ends were cut back, 1 base at V and 3 bases at J, with 7 bases in the middle. The CDR3 sequence is CASSLVGLGNTIYF. The CDR3 DNA reads TGTGCCAGCAGCTTAGTTGGTCTTGGAAACACCATATATTTT.

J is TRBJ2-3 and V is TRBV29-1; D is possibly TRBD1 or TRBD2 (6 bases each). This CDR3 contains 13 residues. V was shortened by 4 bases and J by 5 bases, with 13 bases between the two germline ends. CDR1 and CDR2 (germline): SQVTM, ANQGSEA. The CDR3 DNA reads as TGCAGCGTTGGTAGGGGGGCGGGAGATACGCAGTATTTT. This encodes CSVGRGAGDTQYF.

This rearrangement joins TRBV10-3 to TRBJ2-5; weak D call: TRBD2 (6 bases). Trimming pared 0 bases from V and 2 bases from J, leaving 10 bases between. The CDR3 sequence is 15 residues long. Per the germline V gene, CDR1 is ENHRY and CDR2 is SYGVKD. CDR3 DNA sequence: TGTGCCATCAGTGAGTCGGCAGGGAGGCAAGAGACCCAGTACTTC. Its translation: CAISESAGRQETQYF.

Concerning this clone itself: The sample carries other DNA sequences with the same CDR3. The chain combines TRBV10-3 with TRBJ1-4; perhaps TRBD1 as D (5 bases). The CDR3 sequence is 13 residues long. The V end was cut by 8 bases, the J end by 7 bases, with 14 bases between. CDR1 is ENHRY, CDR2 SYGVKD, per germline. The CDR3 nucleotides read TGTGCCATCGGGACGGGGGGGTCTGAAAAACTGTTTTTT. This encodes CAIGTGGSEKLFF.

The rearrangement uses TRBV4-1 and TRBJ2-7; TRBD2 matches at 10 bases. There are 16 residues in the CDR3. Germline loops: CDR1 MGHRA, CDR2 YSYEKL. Trimming removed 2 bases from V and 4 bases from J; junction bases left unmatched: 8. The CDR3 DNA is TGCGCCAGCAGCCAATGGGCTAGCGGGAGTGGGTACGAGCAGTACTTC. Translated, it gives CASSQWASGSGYEQYF.

V is TRBV6-5 and J is TRBJ1-6, with TRBD1 matching 7 bases. The V gene's germline CDR1 is MNHEY and CDR2 SVGAGI. This CDR3 is built from 15 residues. The junction had 5 bases not matched to a gene; V was cut back by 2 bases and J by 7 bases. The CDR3 reads CASSYGQVANSPLHF. The CDR3 coding sequence is TGTGCCAGCAGTTACGGACAGGTCGCGAATTCACCCCTCCACTTT.

This clone was picked up a small number of times. The rearrangement links TRBV30 to TRBJ1-6; D gene ambiguous. CDR3 length: 12 residues. Looked up from germline, CDR1 is GTSNPN and CDR2 is SVGIG (reference sequence). With 5 bases removed from V and 4 bases from J, the gap between germline ends came to 6 bases. The CDR3 region has the DNA TGTGCCTGGGGCGATTATAATTCACCCCTCCACTTT. The encoded protein is CAWGDYNSPLHF.

This chain uses TRBV10-1 with TRBJ2-1, with TRBD2 matching 7 bases. The CDR3 runs 17 residues. Looked up from germline, CDR1 is WNHNN and CDR2 is SYGVQD (reference sequence). Trimming cost V 0 bases and J 0 bases; bases outside gene matches: 5. CDR3 nucleotide sequence: TGCGCCAGCAGTGAGTCCGCTAGCGGAAGCTCCTACAATGAGCAGTTCTTC. Translating it yields CASSESASGSSYNEQFF.

V is TRBV9 and J is TRBJ1-1; maybe TRBD1 (6 bases). Germline V CDR1 and CDR2: SGDLS, YYNGEE. This CDR3 is 19 amino acids long. Trimming took off 6 bases at V and 1 base at J, with 28 bases between the two ends. The chain's CDR3 is CASTQGTHVQTATNTEAFF. In nucleotides, the CDR3 is TGTGCCAGCACCCAAGGGACACATGTTCAGACTGCTACGAACACTGAAGCTTTCTTT. The full variable domain, in which reference TRBV9 and TRBJ1-1 provide the parts outside the CDR3, is DSGVTQTPKHLITATGQRVTLRCSPRSGDLSVYWYQQSLDQGLQFLIQYYNGEERAKGNILERFSAQQFPDLHSELNLSSLELGDSALYFCASTQGTHVQTATNTEAFFGQGTRLTVV.

The V call is TRBV6-6, the J call TRBJ1-1; D unresolved. Germline V lookup: CDR1 MNHNY, CDR2 SVGAGI (reference sequence). CDR3 length equals 11 residues. V dropped 7 bases and J dropped 7 bases, with 10 bases sitting between them. CDR3 protein: CASTDGVEAFF. In DNA form, the CDR3 reads TGTGCCAGCACCGACGGAGTTGAAGCTTTCTTT.

The chain has TRBV29-1 and TRBJ2-6; D not resolved. Germline CDR1 SQVTM, CDR2 ANQGSEA. The CDR3 consists of 16 residues. V lost 0 bases and J lost 4, with 13 bases in between. CDR3 protein: CSVEDRLTGGANVLTF. The CDR3 nucleotides are TGCAGCGTTGAAGATAGACTCACTGGAGGGGCCAACGTCCTGACTTTC.

The V gene is TRBV6-1, the J gene TRBJ1-1, with D possibly TRBD1 on 5 matching bases. CDR1 MNHNS and CDR2 SASEGT come from the germline V gene. The CDR3 is 16 residues long. Trimming pared 2 bases from V and 0 bases from J, leaving 13 bases between. Here the CDR3 reads CASSERGVRLNTEAFF. The CDR3 DNA reads TGTGCCAGCAGTGAACGGGGCGTCAGATTGAACACTGAAGCTTTCTTT.

The rearrangement uses TRBV30 and TRBJ2-7, with TRBD2 identical over 11 bases. The CDR3 loop spans 14 amino acids. In germline, CDR1 is GTSNPN, CDR2 SVGIG (reference sequence). After removal of 3 bases from V and 1 base from J, the junction contained 2 bases not matched to a gene. The DNA for the CDR3 is TGTGCCTGGAGGGGACTAGCGGCTTCCTACGAGCAGTACTTC. It specifies CAWRGLAASYEQYF.

V is TRBV7-3 and J is TRBJ2-7, with D tentatively TRBD1 or TRBD2 (6 bases each). CDR1 and CDR2 from the germline V gene are SGHTA and FQGTGA. The CDR3 runs to 14 residues. V was clipped by 3 bases and J by 4 bases, with 13 bases between them. The CDR3 DNA reads as TGTGCCAGCAGCTTCCTAGGGGGGACGTACGAGCAGTACTTC. As protein: CASSFLGGTYEQYF.

This chain joins TRBV7-2 and TRBJ2-1; 8 positions agree with TRBD2. This CDR3 has 14 residues. Trimming at V came to 5 bases and at J to 10 bases, leaving 10 bases not matched to a gene. The V gene's germline CDR1 is SGHTA and CDR2 FQGNSA. The CDR3 region has the DNA TGTGCCAGCAGCCCCACCGGACTAGCTGTAGAGCAGTTCTTC. It specifies CASSPTGLAVEQFF.

Note on this clone: Other nucleotide sequences from this sample produce the same CDR3. The rearrangement uses TRBV5-1 and TRBJ1-1; D not resolved. V lost 0 bases and J 1 base, leaving 7 bases between the germline ends. The length of the CDR3 is 14 residues. CDR1 SGHRS and CDR2 YFSETQ come from the germline V gene. CDR3 DNA: TGCGCCAGCAGCTTGGGAGGAGGGAACACTGAAGCTTTCTTT. It codes for CASSLGGGNTEAFF.

This rearrangement joins TRBV30 to TRBJ2-6; D is tentatively TRBD1 or TRBD2 (5 bases each). Trimming took 0 bases from V and 4 from J, leaving 10 bases between them. CDR3 length: 15 residues. Germline CDR1 and CDR2: GTSNPN and SVGIG (reference sequence). The CDR3 coding sequence is TGTGCCTGGAGTGTACCGGGGCTGGGGGCCAACGTCCTGACTTTC. As protein: CAWSVPGLGANVLTF.

The rearrangement uses TRBV29-1 and TRBJ2-7; TRBD1 matches at 11 bases. V shed 3 bases and J 6 bases; nucleotides not matched to a gene: 4. The CDR3 is 13 residues long. The germline V gene has CDR1 SQVTM and CDR2 ANQGSEA. This chain's CDR3 is CSVDRTGGAEQYF. Written as DNA, the CDR3 is TGCAGCGTTGACCGGACAGGGGGCGCCGAGCAGTACTTC.

This clone was seen a few times. The sample contains more than one DNA sequence encoding this CDR3. V and J are TRBV30 and TRBJ2-7; the D gene is possibly TRBD1 (6 bases). CDR3 length: 12 amino acids. Germline values: CDR1 GTSNPN, CDR2 SVGIG (reference sequence). The ends were cut back, 2 bases at V and 4 bases at J, with 9 bases in the middle. The CDR3 region is CAWSLQGYEQYF. In nucleotides, the CDR3 is TGTGCCTGGAGTTTACAGGGTTACGAGCAGTACTTC.

This clone occurred once. V is TRBV7-2 and J is TRBJ2-3; TRBD2 is a possible D gene (6 bases). V was pared by 2 bases and J by 0 bases, with 15 bases between. This CDR3 is built from 17 residues. The germline gives CDR1 SGHTA, CDR2 FQGNSA. CDR3 loop: CASSLPGLDVSTDTQYF. The CDR3 DNA is TGTGCCAGCAGCTTACCGGGACTGGACGTTAGCACAGATACGCAGTATTTT. The whole variable domain, remainder taken from reference TRBV7-2 and TRBJ2-3, is GAGVSQSPSNKVTEKGKDVELRCDPISGHTALYWYRQSLGQGLEFLIYFQGNSAPDKSGLPSDRFSAERTGGSVSTLTIQRTQQEDSAVYLCASSLPGLDVSTDTQYFGPGTRLTVL.

As for this clone: The sample carries other DNA sequences with the same CDR3. The V and J genes are TRBV6-5 and TRBJ2-5, with D possibly TRBD2 on 5 matching bases. This CDR3 is 13 amino acids long. V lost 6 bases, J lost 4 bases, and 12 bases lay in between. CDR1 and CDR2 (germline): MNHEY, SVGAGI. CDR3 residues: CASRGTGRETQYF. The CDR3 coding sequence is TGTGCCAGCAGGGGAACTGGGAGAGAGACCCAGTACTTC.

The V and J genes are TRBV18 and TRBJ1-5; 8 nucleotides agree with TRBD1. The V segment lost 6 bases and the J segment 5 bases; nucleotides outside the gene matches: 9. CDR3 length equals 15 residues. Germline V gene sequence: CDR1 KGHSH, CDR2 LQKENI. CDR3 in amino acids: CASSQGQGGYQPQHF. CDR3 DNA sequence: TGTGCCAGCTCTCAAGGACAGGGTGGGTATCAGCCCCAGCATTTT.

The chain joins TRBV6-6 to TRBJ2-7; TRBD2 matches 7 bases. V lost 0 bases, J lost 6 bases, and 8 bases stayed unmatched. The CDR3 totals 15 residues. Germline V lookup: CDR1 MNHNY, CDR2 SVGAGI (reference sequence). The CDR3 loop is CASSYSQLGEGEQYF. The CDR3 coding sequence is TGTGCCAGCAGTTACTCGCAGCTAGGGGAGGGCGAGCAGTACTTC.

The chain uses TRBV6-4 and TRBJ1-6; no firm D call. The CDR3 extends over 14 amino acids. V lost 5 bases and J lost 3, with 8 bases in between. Germline V gives CDR1 MRHNA, CDR2 SNTAGT. CDR3 amino acids: CASSPDGYNSPLHF. The DNA of the CDR3 is TGTGCCAGCAGTCCAGACGGCTATAATTCACCCCTCCACTTT.

Remarks on this clone: The same CDR3 also results from other DNA sequences found in this sample. This sequence joins TRBV5-6 and TRBJ1-5; D remains ambiguous. Trimming left V 2 bases short and J 5 bases short, with 8 bases between. This CDR3 has 13 amino acids. Germline V gene sequence: CDR1 SGHDT, CDR2 YYEEEE. The CDR3 coding sequence is TGTGCCAGCAGCTTTGGTGGAGATCAGCCCCAGCATTTT. As protein: CASSFGGDQPQHF.